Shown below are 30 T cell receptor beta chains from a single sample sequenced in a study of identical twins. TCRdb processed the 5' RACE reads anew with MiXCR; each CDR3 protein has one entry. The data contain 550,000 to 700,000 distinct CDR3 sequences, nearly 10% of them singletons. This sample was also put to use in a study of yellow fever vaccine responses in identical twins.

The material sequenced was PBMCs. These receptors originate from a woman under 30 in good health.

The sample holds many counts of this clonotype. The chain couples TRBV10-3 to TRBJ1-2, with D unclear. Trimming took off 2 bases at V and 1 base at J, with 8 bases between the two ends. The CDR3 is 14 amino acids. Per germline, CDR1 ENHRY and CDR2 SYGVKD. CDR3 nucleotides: TGTGCCATCAGTGAGATTGTTATTAACTATGGCTACACCTTC. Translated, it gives CAISEIVINYGYTF.

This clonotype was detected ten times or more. This chain's CDR3 is CASKYPGLGQETQYF. CDR3 bases: TGTGCCAGCAAGTATCCGGGACTAGGTCAGGAGACCCAGTACTTC. This chain links TRBV6-2 or TRBV6-3 with TRBJ2-5, with 8 bases aligning to TRBD2. Trimming removed 7 bases from V and 5 bases from J; junction bases left unmatched: 12. The CDR3 has 15 amino acids. Germline-derived CDR1 and CDR2 are MNHEY and SVGEGT.

The CDR3 is CSVSDRPQSGGELFF. CDR3 DNA sequence: TGCAGCGTTTCTGACAGGCCTCAGAGTGGCGGGGAGCTGTTTTTT. The rearrangement links TRBV29-1 to TRBJ2-2; TRBD1 might be the D (6 bases). From germline, CDR1 is SQVTM and CDR2 ANQGSEA. CDR3 length: 15 residues. The V end was cut by 5 bases, the J end by 7 bases, with 20 bases between.

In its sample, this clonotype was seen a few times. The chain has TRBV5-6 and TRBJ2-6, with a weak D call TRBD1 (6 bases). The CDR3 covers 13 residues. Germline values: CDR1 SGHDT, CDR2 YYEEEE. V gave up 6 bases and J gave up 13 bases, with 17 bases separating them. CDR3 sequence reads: CASTTDRSGVLTF. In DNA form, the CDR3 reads TGTGCCAGCACGACCGACAGGTCTGGTGTCCTGACTTTC. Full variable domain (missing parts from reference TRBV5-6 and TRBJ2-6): DAGVTQSPTHLIKTRGQQVTLRCSPKSGHDTVSWYQQALGQGPQFIFQYYEEEERQRGNFPDRFSGHQFPNYSSELNVNALLLGDSALYLCASTTDRSGVLTFGAGSRLTVL.

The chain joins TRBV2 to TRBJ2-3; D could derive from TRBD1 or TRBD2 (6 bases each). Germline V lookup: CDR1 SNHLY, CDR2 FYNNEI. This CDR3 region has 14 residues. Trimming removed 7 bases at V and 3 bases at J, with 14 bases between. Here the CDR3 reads CASKRRGATDTQYF. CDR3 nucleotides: TGTGCCAGCAAGAGAAGGGGGGCGACAGATACGCAGTATTTT. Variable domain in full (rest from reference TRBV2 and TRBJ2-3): EPEVTQTPSHQVTQMGQEVILRCVPISNHLYFYWYRQILGQKVEFLVSFYNNEISEKSEIFDDQFSVERPDGSNFTLKIRSTKLEDSAMYFCASKRRGATDTQYFGPGTRLTVL.

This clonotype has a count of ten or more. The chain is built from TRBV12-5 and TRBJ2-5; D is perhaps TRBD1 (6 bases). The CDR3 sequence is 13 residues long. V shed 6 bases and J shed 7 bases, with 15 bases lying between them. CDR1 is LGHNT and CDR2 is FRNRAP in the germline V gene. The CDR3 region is CASGHRDGRTQYF. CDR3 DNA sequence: TGTGCTAGTGGGCACAGGGACGGTAGGACCCAGTACTTC.

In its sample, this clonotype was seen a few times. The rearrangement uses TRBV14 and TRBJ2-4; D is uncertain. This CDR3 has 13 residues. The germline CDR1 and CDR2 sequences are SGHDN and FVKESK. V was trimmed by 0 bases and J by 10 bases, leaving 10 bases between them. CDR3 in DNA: TGTGCCAGCAGCCAAGATTCTTTAGGGATTCAGTACTTC. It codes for CASSQDSLGIQYF.

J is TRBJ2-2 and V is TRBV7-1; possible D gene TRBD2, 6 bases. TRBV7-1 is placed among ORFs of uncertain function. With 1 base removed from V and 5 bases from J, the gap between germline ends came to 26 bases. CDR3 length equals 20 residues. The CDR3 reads CASSSVAEQLEKGRTGELFF. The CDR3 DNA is TGTGCCAGCAGCTCAGTAGCGGAACAGCTGGAGAAAGGGAGGACCGGGGAGCTGTTTTTT.

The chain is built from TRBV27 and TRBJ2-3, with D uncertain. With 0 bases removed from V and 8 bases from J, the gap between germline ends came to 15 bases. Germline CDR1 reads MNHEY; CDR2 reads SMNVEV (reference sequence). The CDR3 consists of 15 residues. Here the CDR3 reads CASSLSSSVPGTQYF. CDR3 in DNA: TGTGCCAGCAGTTTATCGTCCTCGGTCCCCGGTACGCAGTATTTT.

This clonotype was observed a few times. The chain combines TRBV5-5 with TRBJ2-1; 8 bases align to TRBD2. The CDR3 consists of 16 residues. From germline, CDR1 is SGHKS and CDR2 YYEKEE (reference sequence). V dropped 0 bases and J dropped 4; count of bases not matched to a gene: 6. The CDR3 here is CASSLAAGTRYNEQFF. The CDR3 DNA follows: TGTGCCAGCAGCTTGGCGGCCGGGACTAGATACAATGAGCAGTTCTTC.

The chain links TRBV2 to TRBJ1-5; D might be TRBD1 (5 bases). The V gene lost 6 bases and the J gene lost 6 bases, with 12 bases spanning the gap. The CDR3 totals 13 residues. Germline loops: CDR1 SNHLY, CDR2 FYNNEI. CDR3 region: CASRTGGTQPQHF. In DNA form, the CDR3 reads TGTGCCAGCAGGACGGGGGGGACTCAGCCCCAGCATTTT.

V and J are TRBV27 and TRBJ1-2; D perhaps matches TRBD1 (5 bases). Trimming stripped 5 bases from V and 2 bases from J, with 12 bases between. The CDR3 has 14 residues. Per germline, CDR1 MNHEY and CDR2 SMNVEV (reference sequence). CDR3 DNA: TGTGCCAGCAGTCCGAGGGGAGAAAACTATGGCTACACCTTC. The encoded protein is CASSPRGENYGYTF.

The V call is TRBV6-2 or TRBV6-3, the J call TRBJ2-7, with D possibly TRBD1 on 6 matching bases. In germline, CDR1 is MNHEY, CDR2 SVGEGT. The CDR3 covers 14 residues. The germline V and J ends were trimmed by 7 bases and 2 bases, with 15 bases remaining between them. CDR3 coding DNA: TGTGCCAGCACAAGAACAGGGTCTCCCTACGAGCAGTACTTC. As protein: CASTRTGSPYEQYF.

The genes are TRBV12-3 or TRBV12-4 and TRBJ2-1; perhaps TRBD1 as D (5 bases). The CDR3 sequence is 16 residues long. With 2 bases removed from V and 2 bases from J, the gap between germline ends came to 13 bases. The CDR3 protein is CASSLKQGSPYNEQFF. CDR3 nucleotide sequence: TGTGCCAGCAGTTTAAAGCAGGGATCTCCCTACAATGAGCAGTTCTTC.

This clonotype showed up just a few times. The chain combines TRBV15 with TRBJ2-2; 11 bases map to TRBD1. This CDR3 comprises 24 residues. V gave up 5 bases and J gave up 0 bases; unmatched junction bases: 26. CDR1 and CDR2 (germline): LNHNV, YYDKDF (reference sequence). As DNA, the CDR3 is TGTGCCACCAGCTCAGATAGGGCCAATTTAAGAATCGGACAGGGGGCGGCGAACACCGGGGAGCTGTTTTTT. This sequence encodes CATSSDRANLRIGQGAANTGELFF. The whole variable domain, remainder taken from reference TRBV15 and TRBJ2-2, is DAMVIQNPRYQVTQFGKPVTLSCSQTLNHNVMYWYQQKSSQAPKLLFHYYDKDFNNEADTPDNFQSRRPNTSFCFLDIRSPGLGDTAMYLCATSSDRANLRIGQGAANTGELFFGEGSRLTVL.

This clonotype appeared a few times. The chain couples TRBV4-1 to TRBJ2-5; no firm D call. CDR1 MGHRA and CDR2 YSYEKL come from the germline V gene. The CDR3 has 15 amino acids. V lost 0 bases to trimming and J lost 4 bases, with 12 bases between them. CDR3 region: CASSQEGYMAETQYF. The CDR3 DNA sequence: TGCGCCAGCAGCCAAGAGGGGTACATGGCAGAGACCCAGTACTTC.

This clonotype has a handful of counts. The CDR3 loop is CASSYHPTLDFQADTQYF. DNA for the CDR3: TGTGCCAGCAGTTACCATCCTACGCTAGACTTTCAGGCAGATACGCAGTATTTT. The chain is built from TRBV6-5 and TRBJ2-3; no clear D. The CDR3 covers 18 residues. CDR1 and CDR2 from the germline V gene are MNHEY and SVGAGI. V lost 2 bases and J lost 4, with 22 bases in between.

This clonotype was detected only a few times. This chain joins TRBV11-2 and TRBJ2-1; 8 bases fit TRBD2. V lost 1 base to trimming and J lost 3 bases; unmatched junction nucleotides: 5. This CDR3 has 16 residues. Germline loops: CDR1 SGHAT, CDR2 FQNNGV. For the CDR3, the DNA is TGTGCCAGCAGCTTAGGTAGCGGGGCTGTCTACAATGAGCAGTTCTTC. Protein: CASSLGSGAVYNEQFF.

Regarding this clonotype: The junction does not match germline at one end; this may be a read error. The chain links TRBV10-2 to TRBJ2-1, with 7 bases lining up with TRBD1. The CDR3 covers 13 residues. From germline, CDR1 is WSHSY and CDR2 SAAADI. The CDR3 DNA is TGCACCAGCAGGGACAGTAACTACAATGAGCAGTTCTTC. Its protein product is CTSRDSNYNEQFF.

CDR3: CSAKKPGLAVYNEQFF. The CDR3, as DNA: TGCAGTGCTAAAAAGCCGGGACTAGCGGTCTACAATGAGCAGTTCTTC. V gene TRBV20-1 combines with J gene TRBJ2-1, with 11 bases fitting TRBD2. This CDR3 contains 16 residues. Per germline, CDR1 DFQATT and CDR2 SNEGSKA (reference sequence). The V gene end was trimmed by 4 bases and the J gene end by 3 bases; junction bases not matched to a gene: 8.

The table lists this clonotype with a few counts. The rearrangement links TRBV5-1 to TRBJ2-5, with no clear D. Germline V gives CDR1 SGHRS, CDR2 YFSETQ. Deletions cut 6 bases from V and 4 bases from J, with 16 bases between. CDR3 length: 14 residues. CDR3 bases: TGCGCCAGCATCAACCGGGCCGAAGGAGAGACCCAGTACTTC. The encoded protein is CASINRAEGETQYF.

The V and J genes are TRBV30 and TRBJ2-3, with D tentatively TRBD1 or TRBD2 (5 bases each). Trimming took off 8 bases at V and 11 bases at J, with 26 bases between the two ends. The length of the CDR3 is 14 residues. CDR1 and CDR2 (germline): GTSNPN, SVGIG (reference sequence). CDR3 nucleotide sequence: TGTGCCGGCTCCCCCCTTACTGACGGGGCCCGGCAGTATTTT. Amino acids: CAGSPLTDGARQYF.

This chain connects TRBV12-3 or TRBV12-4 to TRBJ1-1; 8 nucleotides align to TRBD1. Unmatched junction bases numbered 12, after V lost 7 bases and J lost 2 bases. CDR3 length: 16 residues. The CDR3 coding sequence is TGTGCCAGCACAGGGGGCGCGTTACCTCGTAACACTGAAGCTTTCTTT. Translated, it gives CASTGGALPRNTEAFF.

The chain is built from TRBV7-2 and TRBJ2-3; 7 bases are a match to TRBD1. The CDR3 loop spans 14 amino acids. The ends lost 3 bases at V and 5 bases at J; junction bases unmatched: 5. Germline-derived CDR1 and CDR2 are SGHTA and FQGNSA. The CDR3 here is CASSFNRGIDTQYF. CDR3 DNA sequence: TGTGCCAGCAGCTTCAACAGGGGCATAGATACGCAGTATTTT.

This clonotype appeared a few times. The DNA of the CDR3 is TGCAGCGTTGAACGCCTCAAAGGGTACAATGAGCAGTTCTTC. It specifies CSVERLKGYNEQFF. The rearrangement joins TRBV29-1 to TRBJ2-1, with D uncertain. The V end lost 2 bases, the J end lost 4 bases, and 12 bases lay between the germline ends. CDR1 and CDR2 (germline): SQVTM, ANQGSEA. There are 14 residues in the CDR3.

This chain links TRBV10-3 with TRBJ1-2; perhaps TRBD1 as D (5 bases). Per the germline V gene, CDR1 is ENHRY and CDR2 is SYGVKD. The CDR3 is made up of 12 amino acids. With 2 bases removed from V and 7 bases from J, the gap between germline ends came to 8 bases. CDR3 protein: CAISEAQGGYTF. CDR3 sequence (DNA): TGTGCCATCAGTGAGGCGCAGGGTGGCTACACCTTC.

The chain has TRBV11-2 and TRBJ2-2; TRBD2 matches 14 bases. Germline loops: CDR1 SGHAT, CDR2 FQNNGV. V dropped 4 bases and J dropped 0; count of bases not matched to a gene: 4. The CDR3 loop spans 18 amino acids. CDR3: CASSSGTSGGTNTGELFF. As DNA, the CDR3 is TGTGCCAGCAGCTCAGGGACTAGCGGGGGAACGAACACCGGGGAGCTGTTTTTT.

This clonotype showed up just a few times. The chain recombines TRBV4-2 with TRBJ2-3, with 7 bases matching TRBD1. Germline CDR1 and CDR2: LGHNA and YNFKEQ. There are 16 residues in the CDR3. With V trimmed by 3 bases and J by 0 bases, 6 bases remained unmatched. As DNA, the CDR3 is TGTGCCAGCAGCCAGGAACCGGGACAGAGCACAGATACGCAGTATTTT. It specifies CASSQEPGQSTDTQYF.

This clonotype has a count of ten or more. CDR3 sequence reads: CASSLVAGGYNEQFF. CDR3 coding DNA: TGCGCCAGCAGCTTGGTCGCGGGAGGCTACAATGAGCAGTTCTTC. The chain carries TRBV5-1 and TRBJ2-1; 8 nucleotides align to TRBD2. Germline V gene sequence: CDR1 SGHRS, CDR2 YFSETQ. The trim removed 0 bases at V and 3 bases at J, leaving 2 bases unmatched. The CDR3 extends over 15 amino acids.

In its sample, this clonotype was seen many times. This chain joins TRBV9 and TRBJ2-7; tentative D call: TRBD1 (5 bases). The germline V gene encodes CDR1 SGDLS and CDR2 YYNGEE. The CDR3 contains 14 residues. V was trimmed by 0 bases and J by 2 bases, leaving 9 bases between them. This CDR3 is CASSVVDSPYEQYF. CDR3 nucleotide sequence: TGTGCCAGCAGCGTAGTCGACAGCCCCTACGAGCAGTACTTC.